These 19 T cell receptor beta chains were sequenced from one sample in a study of human T cells and chemical hapten exposure. Using its own MiXCR run on the RACE reads, TCRdb lists one record per CDR3 protein. The profile shows 150,000 to 200,000 distinct CDR3 sequences, approximately 20% of them singletons. Time point in this sample: patch test 1, 2 weeks after DPC sensitization. Stated treatment: therapeutic diphenylcyclopropenone sensitization with weekly scalp DPC. Specimen: whole blood, collected in connection with sensitization to the hapten diphenylcyclopropenone (DPC). The receptor source for this set is a woman aged 50 to 60 with alopecia areata. Some clones in this sample may be carry-over from other donors' samples.

Only a few counts were recorded for this clonotype. The chain recombines TRBV7-8 with TRBJ2-2, with D possibly called TRBD1 or TRBD2 (5 bases each). Trimming took off 3 bases at V and 5 bases at J, with 13 bases between the two ends. Per germline, CDR1 SGHVS and CDR2 FQNEAQ. The CDR3 is 15 residues long. The CDR3 coding sequence is TGTGCCAGCAGCTTGGGGCCGGGATCGACCGGGGAGCTGTTTTTT. It codes for CASSLGPGSTGELFF.

This clonotype was counted a few times. This sequence joins TRBV7-9 and TRBJ2-6; D gene unclear. Trimming left V 1 base short and J 3 bases short, with 7 bases between. The CDR3 length is 15 residues. Per the germline V gene, CDR1 is SEHNR and CDR2 is FQNEAQ (reference sequence). Here the CDR3 reads CASSLGFGGANVLTF. Here the CDR3 DNA reads TGTGCCAGCAGCTTAGGGTTCGGTGGGGCCAACGTCCTGACTTTC.

The V gene is TRBV4-2, the J gene TRBJ1-2; tentatively, D is TRBD1 (5 bases). CDR1 LGHNA and CDR2 YNFKEQ come from the germline V gene. This CDR3 has 17 residues. V lost 1 base, J lost 6 bases, and 21 bases lay in between. The CDR3 DNA reads as TGTGCCAGCAGCCAAGCGCAGGGAGCTCGTAGTTTCCATGGCTACACCTTC. It yields the protein CASSQAQGARSFHGYTF.

The genes are TRBV29-1 and TRBJ1-1, with 7 bases lining up with TRBD1. The CDR3 extends over 13 amino acids. Germline CDR1 reads SQVTM; CDR2 reads ANQGSEA. Trimming cost V 7 bases and J 3 bases; bases outside gene matches: 8. Here the CDR3 reads CSAQAGGDTEAFF. The CDR3 DNA reads as TGCAGCGCCCAAGCAGGGGGGGACACTGAAGCTTTCTTT.

The rearrangement uses TRBV24-1 and TRBJ2-2, with unresolved D. There are 14 residues in the CDR3. Germline assignment: CDR1 KGHDR and CDR2 SFDVKD. Trimming took 1 base from V and 4 from J, leaving 6 bases between them. As DNA, the CDR3 is TGTGCCACCAGTGATTTCGGCAGCACCGGGGAGCTGTTTTTT. Protein: CATSDFGSTGELFF.

This clonotype appeared a few times. V usage is TRBV12-3 or TRBV12-4 and J usage is TRBJ1-2; TRBD1 might be the D (5 bases). The V end lost 7 bases, the J end lost 3 bases, and 15 bases lay between the germline ends. The CDR3 consists of 14 residues. The chain's CDR3 is CASMVGPGHYGYTF. As DNA, the CDR3 is TGTGCCAGCATGGTGGGCCCAGGGCACTATGGCTACACCTTC.

This clonotype has at least ten counts. This chain links TRBV18 with TRBJ2-5, with 9 bases that match TRBD1. CDR3 length: 15 residues. Germline V gene sequence: CDR1 KGHSH, CDR2 LQKENI. Germline trimming cut 5 bases from V and 2 bases from J; bases unmatched to any gene: 6. CDR3 sequence reads: CASSSTGQGQETQYF. The CDR3 DNA sequence: TGTGCCAGCTCATCGACGGGACAGGGACAAGAGACCCAGTACTTC.

J is TRBJ1-1 and V is TRBV29-1, with D maybe TRBD1 (6 bases). Germline loops: CDR1 SQVTM, CDR2 ANQGSEA. The CDR3 sequence is 12 residues long. DNA for the CDR3: TGCGCCGCCGGGCTAGGGGGCACTGAAGCTTTCTTT. This translates into CAAGLGGTEAFF.

The chain employs TRBV6-4 and TRBJ2-2; D ambiguous. Trimming removed 6 bases from V and 3 bases from J, with 11 bases in between. Germline V gene data show CDR1 as MRHNA and CDR2 as SNTAGT. This CDR3 spans 14 amino acids. The CDR3 is CASSKAGHTGELFF. The CDR3, as DNA: TGTGCCAGCAGCAAGGCCGGGCACACCGGGGAGCTGTTTTTT.

CDR3 loop: CASSRVGNTEAFF. DNA for the CDR3: TGTGCCAGCTCGAGGGTTGGGAACACTGAAGCTTTCTTT. J is TRBJ1-1 and V is TRBV6-5; D unresolved. Germline CDR1 reads MNHEY; CDR2 reads SVGAGI. V was cut by 8 bases and J by 1 base, with 11 bases left in between. The CDR3 loop spans 13 amino acids.

This clonotype was seen only a few times. This chain connects TRBV11-2 to TRBJ1-1, with D unresolved. This CDR3 has 15 amino acids. Trimming removed 5 bases from V and 0 bases from J, with 13 bases in between. Germline V gene lookup returns CDR1 SGHAT and CDR2 FQNNGV. Here the CDR3 reads CASSLRSLLNTEAFF. CDR3 nucleotide sequence: TGTGCCAGCAGCCTACGATCTTTGTTGAACACTGAAGCTTTCTTT.

V usage is TRBV20-1 and J usage is TRBJ2-3, with 11 nucleotides matching TRBD2. The ends lost 5 bases at V and 0 bases at J; junction bases unmatched: 1. This CDR3 region has 14 residues. Per germline, CDR1 DFQATT and CDR2 SNEGSKA (reference sequence). CDR3 DNA sequence: TGCAGTGCTGTAGCGGGGGGGAGCACAGATACGCAGTATTTT. This encodes CSAVAGGSTDTQYF.

There are a few counts of this clonotype. This chain connects TRBV20-1 to TRBJ2-1; D is uncertain. The CDR3 contains 13 residues. Germline V gives CDR1 DFQATT, CDR2 SNEGSKA (reference sequence). V dropped 6 bases and J dropped 8 bases, with 17 bases sitting between them. CDR3 in DNA: TGCAGTGCAGTGGGCTTCAATTTAGATGAGCAGTTCTTC. Encoded protein: CSAVGFNLDEQFF.

Only a few counts were recorded for this clonotype. The chain employs TRBV6-5 and TRBJ2-5; 9 bases fit TRBD2. Unmatched junction bases numbered 4, after V lost 1 base and J lost 7 bases. Germline V CDR1 and CDR2: MNHEY, SVGAGI. The CDR3 length is 14 residues. In DNA, the CDR3 is TGTGCCAGCAGTTACTATAGCGGGAGAACGACCCAGTACTTC. As protein: CASSYYSGRTTQYF.

This clonotype was seen a few times. The V gene is TRBV15, the J gene TRBJ2-6; tentatively, D is TRBD1 (5 bases). The CDR3 has 16 amino acids. Trimming shortened V by 6 bases and J by 2 bases, and 14 bases separated the two germline ends. Germline V lookup: CDR1 LNHNV, CDR2 YYDKDF (reference sequence). The CDR3: CATRKGLGAGANVLTF. CDR3 nucleotides: TGTGCCACCAGGAAAGGTTTAGGGGCTGGGGCCAACGTCCTGACTTTC.

The J gene is TRBJ1-1, the V gene TRBV4-3, with D possibly matching TRBD1 (5 bases). The germline V gene has CDR1 LGHNA and CDR2 YSLEER. This CDR3 region has 15 residues. V lost 0 bases and J lost 1, with 9 bases in between. CDR3 nucleotide sequence: TGCGCCAGCAGCCAAGATGTCAGGGCGAACACTGAAGCTTTCTTT. It encodes CASSQDVRANTEAFF.

This clonotype was observed a handful of times. V gene TRBV9 combines with J gene TRBJ1-1; D unclear. V lost 2 bases and J lost 6, with 11 bases in between. Per germline, CDR1 SGDLS and CDR2 YYNGEE. CDR3 length: 13 residues. CDR3 loop: CASSVGLVAEAFF. In DNA form, the CDR3 reads TGTGCCAGCAGCGTGGGCCTAGTTGCTGAAGCTTTCTTT.

This sequence joins TRBV27 and TRBJ1-1; no clear D. The CDR3 consists of 11 residues. V lost 8 bases, J lost 5 bases, and 9 bases lay in between. Germline lookup yields CDR1 MNHEY and CDR2 SMNVEV (reference sequence). This chain's CDR3 is CASLSRTEAFF. CDR3 DNA: TGTGCCAGCTTATCCCGGACTGAAGCTTTCTTT.

The rearrangement joins TRBV18 to TRBJ1-5; 8 nucleotides agree with TRBD1. This CDR3 has 14 residues. Germline trimming cut 4 bases from V and 4 bases from J; bases unmatched to any gene: 3. Germline V gene data show CDR1 as KGHSH and CDR2 as LQKENI. In DNA, the CDR3 is TGTGCCAGCTCACGCCGGACAGGGAATCAGCCCCAGCATTTT. Amino acids: CASSRRTGNQPQHF.